Listed below are T cell receptor beta chains from one sample, sequenced in a study of blood T cell repertoires in COVID-19. Method: immunoSEQ multiplex PCR; TCRdb's copy keeps in-frame clones and lacks some. The repertoire consists of 100,000 or so clones, with 80% to 90% occurring once and the leading ten covering about a fifth. Sequenced sample: peripheral blood. Receptors were obtained from a human donor with acute or convalescent COVID-19. The donor label of this sample is uncertain. Each CDR3 is given without its conserved first and last residue. Fields, in order: J gene, V gene, CDR3 protein.

>TRBJ1-2|TRBV19
ASEDRSGYGYT
>TRBJ1-1|TRBV4-2
ASSQGLQNTEAF
>TRBJ1-2|TRBV29-1
SVVGQTVDYGYT
>TRBJ1-1|TRBV5-6
ASSFTGVQNTEAF
>TRBJ2-7|TRBV27
ASSFSRGSYEQY
>TRBJ1-1|TRBV29-1
SVKVGGERTEAF
>TRBJ2-3|TRBV4-2
ASSQGTGSGTDTQY
>TRBJ2-7|TRBV4-3
ASSQDARGVGDEQY
>TRBJ1-2|TRBV4-3
ASSQDTTGIPGGYT
>TRBJ1-6|TRBV7-2
ASSSGTGRSSYNSPLH
>TRBJ2-7|TRBV4-2
ASSRGQGAWEQY
>TRBJ1-5|TRBV12-3/TRBV12-4
ASKRTVNQPQH
>TRBJ2-2|TRBV7-9
ASSLFGVGELF
>TRBJ2-2|TRBV19
ASSIMAGTEETGELF
>TRBJ1-2|TRBV19
ASSLGGHREYGYT
>TRBJ2-7|TRBV7-2
ASSLLAGVDEQY
>TRBJ2-7|TRBV9
ASSGSGAPYEQY
>TRBJ2-3|TRBV5-1
ASSGTSGWDRTDTQY
>TRBJ2-7|TRBV5-1
ASSPTTSGGASMY
>TRBJ2-7|TRBV28
ASSPGTAGSYEQY
>TRBJ2-6|TRBV9
ASSTGAGANVLT
>TRBJ2-2|TRBV5-1
ASSLDRANTGELF
>TRBJ2-1|TRBV18
ASSKTSGSRNEQF
>TRBJ2-7|TRBV2
ASSEDQSRNEQY
>TRBJ2-7|TRBV20-1
SASLGADYEQY
>TRBJ2-1|TRBV15
ATSSEQLAGAGNEQF
>TRBJ2-2|TRBV5-8
ASSLTGNTGELF
>TRBJ2-1|TRBV29-1
SVINPSSYNEQF
>TRBJ2-7|TRBV3-1/TRBV3-2
ASSQTDSYEQY
>TRBJ2-7|TRBV5-4
ASSLPPENEQY
>TRBJ2-5|TRBV7-9
ASSLVRLRASREETQY
>TRBJ2-7|TRBV12-3/TRBV12-4
ASRLGSSYEQY
>TRBJ2-3|TRBV5-4
ASSSGGTGTDTQY
>TRBJ1-1|TRBV18
ASSPLPQTGDTEAF
>TRBJ2-2|TRBV18
ASSLASIGELF
>TRBJ1-6|TRBV18
ASSPQQGENSPLH
>TRBJ2-7|TRBV5-4
ASSRPVGREQY
>TRBJ2-1|TRBV28
ASARDRVDNEQF
>TRBJ2-1|TRBV6-2/TRBV6-3
ASSYGLAGRNEQF
>TRBJ1-2|TRBV29-1
SVEGGQGCFPGT
>TRBJ1-1|TRBV6-5
ASRFQGAGEAF
>TRBJ2-5|TRBV6-5
ASSVTSVFQETQY
>TRBJ2-6|TRBV7-9
ASSLQQPGANVLT
>TRBJ2-7|TRBV5-1
ASSWGTGSTYEQY
>TRBJ1-4|TRBV28
ASSSGQGVEKLF